This entry describes one T cell receptor (beta chain). The antigen is undetermined. This entry is derived from a study of shared clonotypes between healthy human individuals. Study observations and caveats: Shared clonotypes: 4.5% to 6% naive CD4, around 3.5% naive CD8, under 2.5% memory CD4, approximately 0.4% memory CD8.

J gave up 2 bases and V 6 bases, and 10 bases lay outside the gene matches. Germline V lookup: CDR1 MNHEY, CDR2 SMNVEV (reference sequence). CDR3 size: 16 residues. Sequencing was performed with immunoSEQ multiplex PCR; in TCRdb, only in-frame clones are kept and a portion is missing. Among more than 900,000 clones, about four fifths were seen once, and the ten largest hold more than 0.55%. The origin of this receptor is a man younger than 30 in good health. Some clones in this sample may be carry-over from other donors' samples. The V call is TRBV27, the J call TRBJ2-3, with TRBD2 identical over 8 bases. Material for sequencing was memory CD4+ T cells from PBMCs. Subset in this sample: CD45RA-negative fraction. Written as DNA, the CDR3 is TGTGCCAGCAGCTTGAGGACTAGCACTTCCACAGATACGCAGTATTTT. Protein sequence: CASSLRTSTSTDTQYF.